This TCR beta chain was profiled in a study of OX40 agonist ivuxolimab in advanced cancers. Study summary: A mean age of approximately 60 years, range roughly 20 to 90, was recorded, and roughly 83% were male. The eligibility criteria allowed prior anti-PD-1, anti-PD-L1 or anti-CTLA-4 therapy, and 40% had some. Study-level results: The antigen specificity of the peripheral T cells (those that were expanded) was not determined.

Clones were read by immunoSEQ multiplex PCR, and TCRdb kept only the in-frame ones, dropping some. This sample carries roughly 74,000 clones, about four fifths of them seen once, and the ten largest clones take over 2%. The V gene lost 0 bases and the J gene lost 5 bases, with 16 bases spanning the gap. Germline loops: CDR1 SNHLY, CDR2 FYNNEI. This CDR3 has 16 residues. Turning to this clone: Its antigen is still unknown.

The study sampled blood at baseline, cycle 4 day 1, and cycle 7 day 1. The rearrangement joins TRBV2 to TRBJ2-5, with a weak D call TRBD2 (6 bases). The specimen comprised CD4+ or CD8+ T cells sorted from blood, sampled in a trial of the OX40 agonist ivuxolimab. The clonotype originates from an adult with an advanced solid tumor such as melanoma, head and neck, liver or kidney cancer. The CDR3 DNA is TGTGCCAGCAGTGAAGCGCTTTCTAACGCGGGGGAGACCCAGTACTTC. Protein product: CASSEALSNAGETQYF.